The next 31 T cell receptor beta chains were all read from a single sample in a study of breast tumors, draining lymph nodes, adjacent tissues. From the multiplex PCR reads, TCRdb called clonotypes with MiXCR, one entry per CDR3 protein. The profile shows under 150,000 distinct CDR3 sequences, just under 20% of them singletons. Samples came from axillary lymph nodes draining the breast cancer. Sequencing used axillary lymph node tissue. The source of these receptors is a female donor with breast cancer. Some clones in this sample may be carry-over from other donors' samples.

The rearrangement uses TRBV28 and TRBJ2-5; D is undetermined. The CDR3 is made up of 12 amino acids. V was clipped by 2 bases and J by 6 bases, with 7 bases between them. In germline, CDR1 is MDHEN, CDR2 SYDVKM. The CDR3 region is CASSLIEKTQYF. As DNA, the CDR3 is TGTGCCAGCAGTTTAATCGAGAAGACCCAGTACTTC.

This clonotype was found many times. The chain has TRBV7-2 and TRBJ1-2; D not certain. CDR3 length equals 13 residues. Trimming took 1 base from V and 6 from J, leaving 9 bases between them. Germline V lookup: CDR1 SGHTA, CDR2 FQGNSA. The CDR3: CASSLGPGDGYTF. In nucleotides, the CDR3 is TGTGCCAGCAGCTTAGGGCCTGGTGATGGCTACACCTTC.

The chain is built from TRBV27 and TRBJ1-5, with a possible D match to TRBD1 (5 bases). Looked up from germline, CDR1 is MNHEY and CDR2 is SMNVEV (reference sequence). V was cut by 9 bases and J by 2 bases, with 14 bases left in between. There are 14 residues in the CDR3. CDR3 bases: TGTGCCAGTCAATCGGGGCTGTGCAATCAGCCCCAGCATTTT. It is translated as CASQSGLCNQPQHF.

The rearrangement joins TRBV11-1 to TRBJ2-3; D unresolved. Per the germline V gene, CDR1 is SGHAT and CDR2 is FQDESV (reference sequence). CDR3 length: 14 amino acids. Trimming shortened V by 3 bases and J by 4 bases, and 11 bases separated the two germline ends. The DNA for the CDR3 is TGTGCCAGCAGCTTCCTAGGGATGGCAGATACGCAGTATTTT. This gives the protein CASSFLGMADTQYF.

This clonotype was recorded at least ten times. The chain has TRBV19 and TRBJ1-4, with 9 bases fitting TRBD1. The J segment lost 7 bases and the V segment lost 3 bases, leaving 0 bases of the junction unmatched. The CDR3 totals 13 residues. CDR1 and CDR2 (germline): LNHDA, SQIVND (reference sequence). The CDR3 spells CASSMGQGEKLFF. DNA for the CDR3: TGTGCCAGTAGTATGGGACAGGGTGAAAAACTGTTTTTT.

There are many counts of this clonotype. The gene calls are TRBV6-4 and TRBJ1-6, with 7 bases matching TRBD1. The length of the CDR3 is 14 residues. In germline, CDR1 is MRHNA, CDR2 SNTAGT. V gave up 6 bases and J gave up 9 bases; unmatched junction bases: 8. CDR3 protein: CASSPTGQGSPLHF. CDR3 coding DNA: TGTGCCAGCAGCCCGACAGGGCAGGGTTCACCCCTCCACTTT.

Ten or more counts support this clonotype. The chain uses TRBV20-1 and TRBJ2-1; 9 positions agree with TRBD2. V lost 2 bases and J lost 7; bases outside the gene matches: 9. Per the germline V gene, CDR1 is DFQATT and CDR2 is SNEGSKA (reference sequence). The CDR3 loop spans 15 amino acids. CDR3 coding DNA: TGCAGTGCTAGAAGCGGCGGGAGGGCCGGAAATGAGCAGTTCTTC. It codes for CSARSGGRAGNEQFF.

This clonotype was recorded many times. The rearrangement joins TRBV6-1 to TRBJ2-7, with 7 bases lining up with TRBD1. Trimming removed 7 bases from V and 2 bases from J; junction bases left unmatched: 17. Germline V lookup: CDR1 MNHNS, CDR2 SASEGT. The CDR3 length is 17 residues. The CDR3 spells CASTRSGQAGSPYEQYF. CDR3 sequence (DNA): TGTGCCAGCACAAGATCCGGACAGGCTGGGTCTCCCTACGAGCAGTACTTC.

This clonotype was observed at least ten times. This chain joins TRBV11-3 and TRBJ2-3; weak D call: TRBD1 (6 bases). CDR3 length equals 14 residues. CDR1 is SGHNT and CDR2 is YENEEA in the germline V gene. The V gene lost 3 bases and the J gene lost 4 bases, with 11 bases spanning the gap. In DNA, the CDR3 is TGTGCCAGCAGCTTGGGGGCGGTGGCAGATACGCAGTATTTT. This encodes CASSLGAVADTQYF.

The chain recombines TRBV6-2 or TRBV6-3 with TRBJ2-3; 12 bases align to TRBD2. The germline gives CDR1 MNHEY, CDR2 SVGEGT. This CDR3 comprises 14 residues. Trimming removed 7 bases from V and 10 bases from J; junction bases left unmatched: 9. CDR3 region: CASKTSGGTGAQYF. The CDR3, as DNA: TGTGCCAGCAAGACTAGCGGGGGCACAGGTGCGCAGTATTTT.

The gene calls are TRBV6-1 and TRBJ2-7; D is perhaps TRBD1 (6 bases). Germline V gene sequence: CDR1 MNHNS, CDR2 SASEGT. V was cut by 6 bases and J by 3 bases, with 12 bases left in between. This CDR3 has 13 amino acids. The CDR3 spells CASSEGHLYEQYF. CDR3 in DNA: TGTGCCAGCAGCGAGGGACATCTCTACGAGCAGTACTTC.

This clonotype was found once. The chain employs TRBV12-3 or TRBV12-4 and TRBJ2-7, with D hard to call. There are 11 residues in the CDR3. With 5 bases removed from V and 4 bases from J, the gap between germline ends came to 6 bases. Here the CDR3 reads CASSATYEQYF. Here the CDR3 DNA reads TGTGCCAGCAGTGCTACATACGAGCAGTACTTC.

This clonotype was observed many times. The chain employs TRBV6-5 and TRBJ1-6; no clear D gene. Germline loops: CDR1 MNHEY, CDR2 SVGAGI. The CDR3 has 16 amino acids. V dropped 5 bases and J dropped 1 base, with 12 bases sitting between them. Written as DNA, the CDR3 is TGTGCCAGCAGTAGGGCGAGGGAATCCTATAATTCACCCCTCCACTTT. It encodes CASSRARESYNSPLHF.

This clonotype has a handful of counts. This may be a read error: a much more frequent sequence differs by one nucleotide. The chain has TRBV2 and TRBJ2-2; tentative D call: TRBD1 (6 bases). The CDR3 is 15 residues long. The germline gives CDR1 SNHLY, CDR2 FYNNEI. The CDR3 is CASSPDRTNTGELSF. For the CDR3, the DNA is TGTGCCAGCAGCCCGGACAGAACGAACACCGGGGAGCTGTCTTTT.

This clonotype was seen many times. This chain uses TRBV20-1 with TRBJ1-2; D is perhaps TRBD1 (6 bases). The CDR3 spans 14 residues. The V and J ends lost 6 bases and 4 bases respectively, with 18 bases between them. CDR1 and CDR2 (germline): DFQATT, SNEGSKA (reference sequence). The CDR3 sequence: CSALGSQGTYGYTF. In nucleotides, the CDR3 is TGCAGTGCCCTCGGTAGTCAGGGGACCTATGGCTACACCTTC.

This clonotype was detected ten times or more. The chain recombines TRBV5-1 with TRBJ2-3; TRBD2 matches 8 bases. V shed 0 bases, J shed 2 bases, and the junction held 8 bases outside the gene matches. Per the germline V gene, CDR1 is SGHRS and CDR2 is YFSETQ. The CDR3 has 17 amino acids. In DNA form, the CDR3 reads TGCGCCAGCAGCTTGGCTACTAGCGGTCCCATCACAGATACGCAGTATTTT. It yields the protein CASSLATSGPITDTQYF.

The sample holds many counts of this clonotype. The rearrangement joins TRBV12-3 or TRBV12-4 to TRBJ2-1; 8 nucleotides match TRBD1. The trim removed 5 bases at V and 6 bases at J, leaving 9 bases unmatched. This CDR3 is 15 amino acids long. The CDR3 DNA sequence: TGTGCCAGCAGTGGAAAGACAGGGGCACTCAATGAGCAGTTCTTC. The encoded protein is CASSGKTGALNEQFF.

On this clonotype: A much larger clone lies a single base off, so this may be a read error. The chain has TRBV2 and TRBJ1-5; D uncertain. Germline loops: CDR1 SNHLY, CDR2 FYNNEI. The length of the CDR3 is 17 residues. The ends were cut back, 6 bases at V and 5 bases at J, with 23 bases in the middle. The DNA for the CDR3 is TGTGCCAGCAGCGGCATCTCTGGCAGGCCCCAGTATCAGCCCCAGCATTTT. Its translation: CASSGISGRPQYQPQHF.

The CDR3: CASSPTLGRGDKLFF. DNA for the CDR3: TGTGCCAGCTCACCGACGCTGGGAAGAGGTGATAAACTGTTTTTT. This chain joins TRBV18 and TRBJ1-4, with D hard to call. There are 15 residues in the CDR3. In germline, CDR1 is KGHSH, CDR2 LQKENI. V dropped 3 bases and J dropped 11 bases, with 19 bases sitting between them.

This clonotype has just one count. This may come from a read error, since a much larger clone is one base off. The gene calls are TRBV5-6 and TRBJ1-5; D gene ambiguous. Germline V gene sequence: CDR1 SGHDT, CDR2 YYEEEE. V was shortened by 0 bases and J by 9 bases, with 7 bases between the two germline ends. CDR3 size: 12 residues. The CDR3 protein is CASSLGTRPQHF. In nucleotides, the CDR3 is TGTGCCAGCAGCTTGGGTACTCGGCCCCAGCATTTT.

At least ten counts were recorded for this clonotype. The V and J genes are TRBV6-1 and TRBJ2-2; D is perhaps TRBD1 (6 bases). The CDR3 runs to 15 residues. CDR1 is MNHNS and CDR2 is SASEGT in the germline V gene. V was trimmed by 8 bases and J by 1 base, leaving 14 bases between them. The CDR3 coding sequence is TGTGCCAGCCGGCGGGCAGGGGTGAACACCGGGGAGCTGTTTTTT. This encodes CASRRAGVNTGELFF.

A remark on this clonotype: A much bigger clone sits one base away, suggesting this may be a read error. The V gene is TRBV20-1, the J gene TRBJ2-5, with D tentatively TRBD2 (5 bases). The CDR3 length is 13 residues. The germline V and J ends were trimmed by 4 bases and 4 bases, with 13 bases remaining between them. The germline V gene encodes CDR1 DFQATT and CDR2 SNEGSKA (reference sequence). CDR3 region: CSANLRARETQYF. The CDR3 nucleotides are TGCAGTGCTAATCTGAGGGCCCGAGAGACCCAGTACTTC.

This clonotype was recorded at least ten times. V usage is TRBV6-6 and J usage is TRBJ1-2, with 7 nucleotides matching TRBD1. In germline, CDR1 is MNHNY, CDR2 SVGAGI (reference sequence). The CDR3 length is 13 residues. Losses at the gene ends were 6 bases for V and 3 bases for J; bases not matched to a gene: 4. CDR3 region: CASRTGSDYGYTF. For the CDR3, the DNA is TGTGCCAGCAGGACAGGGTCTGACTATGGCTACACCTTC.

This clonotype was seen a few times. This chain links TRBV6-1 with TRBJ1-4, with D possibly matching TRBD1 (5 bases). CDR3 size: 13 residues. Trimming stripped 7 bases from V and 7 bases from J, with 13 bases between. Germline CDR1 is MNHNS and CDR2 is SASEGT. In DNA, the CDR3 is TGTGCCAGCAAGTGGGACGGGGGTGAAAAACTGTTTTTT. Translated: CASKWDGGEKLFF.

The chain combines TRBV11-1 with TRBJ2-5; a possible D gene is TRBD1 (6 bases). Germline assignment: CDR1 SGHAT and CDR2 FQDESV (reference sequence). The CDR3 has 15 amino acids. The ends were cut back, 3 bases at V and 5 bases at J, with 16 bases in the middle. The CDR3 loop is CASSFLDRFGETQYF. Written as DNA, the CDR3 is TGTGCCAGCAGCTTCCTCGACAGGTTCGGGGAGACCCAGTACTTC.

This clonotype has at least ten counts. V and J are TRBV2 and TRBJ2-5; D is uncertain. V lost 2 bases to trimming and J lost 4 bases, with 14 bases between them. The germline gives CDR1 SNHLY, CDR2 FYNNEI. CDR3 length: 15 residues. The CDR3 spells CASSETLVARETQYF. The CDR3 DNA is TGTGCCAGCAGTGAAACATTAGTCGCCAGAGAGACCCAGTACTTC.

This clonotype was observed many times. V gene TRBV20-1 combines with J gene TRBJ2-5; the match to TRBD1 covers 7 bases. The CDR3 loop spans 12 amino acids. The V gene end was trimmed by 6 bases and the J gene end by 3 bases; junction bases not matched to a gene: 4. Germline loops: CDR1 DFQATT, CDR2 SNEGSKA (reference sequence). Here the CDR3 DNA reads TGCAGTGCCCACGGACAGGAAGAGACCCAGTACTTC. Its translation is CSAHGQEETQYF.

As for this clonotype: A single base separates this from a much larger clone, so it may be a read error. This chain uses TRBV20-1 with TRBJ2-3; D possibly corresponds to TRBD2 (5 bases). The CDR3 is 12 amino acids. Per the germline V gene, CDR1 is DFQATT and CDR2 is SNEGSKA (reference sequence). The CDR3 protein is CSVTTYTDTQSF. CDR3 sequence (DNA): TGCAGCGTGACTACCTATACAGATACGCAGTCTTTT.

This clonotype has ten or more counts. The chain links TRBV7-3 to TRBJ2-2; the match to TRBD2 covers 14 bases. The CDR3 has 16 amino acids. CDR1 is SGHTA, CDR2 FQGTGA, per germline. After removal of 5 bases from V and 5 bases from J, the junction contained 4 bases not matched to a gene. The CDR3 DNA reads TGTGCCAGCAGCCCCGGGACTAGCGGGAGAACCGGGGAGCTGTTTTTT. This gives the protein CASSPGTSGRTGELFF.

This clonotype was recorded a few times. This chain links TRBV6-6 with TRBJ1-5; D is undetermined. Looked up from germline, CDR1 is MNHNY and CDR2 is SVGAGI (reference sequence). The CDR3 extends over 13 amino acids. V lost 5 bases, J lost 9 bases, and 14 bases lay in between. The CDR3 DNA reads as TGTGCCAGCAGTCCGGACGACTCGGGGCCCCAGCATTTT. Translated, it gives CASSPDDSGPQHF.

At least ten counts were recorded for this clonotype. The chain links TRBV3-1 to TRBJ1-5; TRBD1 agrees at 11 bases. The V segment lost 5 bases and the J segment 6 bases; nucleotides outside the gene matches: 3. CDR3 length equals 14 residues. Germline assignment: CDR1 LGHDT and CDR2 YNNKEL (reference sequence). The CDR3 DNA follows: TGTGCCAGCAGCGAAGGGACAGGGGGTCAGCCCCAGCATTTT. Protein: CASSEGTGGQPQHF.